Below are 20 T cell receptor beta chains sequenced from a single sample in a study of T cell responses to AZD1222 COVID-19 vaccine. Sequencing was performed with immunoSEQ multiplex PCR; in TCRdb, only in-frame clones are kept and a portion is missing. The table lists roughly 180,000 clones, almost 95% of them singletons, with over 7.5% in the top ten. Sample: peripheral blood, taken on day 0 of AZD1222 vaccination. The origin of the receptors is an adult in good health.

The chain uses TRBV5-1 and TRBJ2-7; TRBD1 might be the D (6 bases). Trimming shortened V by 4 bases and J by 3 bases, and 14 bases separated the two germline ends. This CDR3 is built from 14 residues. Germline V CDR1 and CDR2: SGHRS, YFSETQ. CDR3 region: CASSDGQNYYEQYF. DNA of the CDR3: TGCGCCAGCAGCGATGGACAGAATTACTACGAGCAGTACTTC. Looking up the rest from reference TRBV5-1 and TRBJ2-7 gives the full variable domain: KAGVTQTPRYLIKTRGQQVTLSCSPISGHRSVSWYQQTPGQGLQFLFEYFSETQRNKGNFPGRFSGRQFSNSRSEMNVSTLELGDSALYLCASSDGQNYYEQYFGPGTRLTVT.

This chain uses TRBV5-6 with TRBJ2-1; possible D gene TRBD1, 5 bases. The CDR3 contains 14 residues. Germline loops: CDR1 SGHDT, CDR2 YYEEEE. V lost 1 base and J 3 bases, leaving 8 bases between the germline ends. The CDR3 region has the DNA TGTGCCAGCAGCTTGCACAGGAACTACAATGAGCAGTTCTTC. This encodes CASSLHRNYNEQFF.

The CDR3 coding sequence is TGTGCCAGCAGTACGACTAGCGGCACAGATACGCAGTATTTT. Translated, it gives CASSTTSGTDTQYF. V is TRBV6-5 and J is TRBJ2-3; TRBD2 matches 8 bases. The CDR3 loop spans 14 amino acids. Germline V gene sequence: CDR1 MNHEY, CDR2 SVGAGI. V shed 5 bases and J 1 base; nucleotides not matched to a gene: 2.

The V call is TRBV10-2, the J call TRBJ2-7; a possible D gene is TRBD2 (6 bases). The ends were cut back, 8 bases at V and 9 bases at J, with 14 bases in the middle. The CDR3 runs to 11 residues. The germline gives CDR1 WSHSY, CDR2 SAAADI. The CDR3 coding sequence is TGCGCCAGCCTATTTCAGGGAGGGCAGTACTTC. Its protein is CASLFQGGQYF.

The V call is TRBV4-1, the J call TRBJ1-1; D remains unclear. V shed 4 bases and J shed 0 bases, with 9 bases lying between them. The CDR3 sequence is 14 residues long. Per the germline V gene, CDR1 is MGHRA and CDR2 is YSYEKL. CDR3 in amino acids: CASSPARMNTEAFF. CDR3 DNA: TGCGCCAGCAGCCCAGCACGGATGAACACTGAAGCTTTCTTT.

This CDR3 reads CASTSGGLSRAQYF. The CDR3 DNA sequence: TGTGCCAGCACCTCGGGGGGACTCTCAAGGGCCCAGTACTTC. This sequence joins TRBV28 and TRBJ2-5, with TRBD2 matching 7 bases. This CDR3 has 14 residues. The germline V gene encodes CDR1 MDHEN and CDR2 SYDVKM. The V segment lost 7 bases and the J segment 9 bases; nucleotides outside the gene matches: 14.

The chain employs TRBV28 and TRBJ1-2; 8 nucleotides align to TRBD1. There are 15 residues in the CDR3. CDR1 and CDR2 (germline): MDHEN, SYDVKM. Losses at the gene ends were 7 bases for V and 2 bases for J; bases not matched to a gene: 9. The chain's CDR3 is CASTPIRTGNYGYTF. The CDR3 DNA is TGTGCCAGCACCCCCATCCGGACAGGGAACTATGGCTACACCTTC.

The rearrangement joins TRBV28 to TRBJ2-7; 10 bases match TRBD2. This CDR3 region has 15 residues. Germline assignment: CDR1 MDHEN and CDR2 SYDVKM. V dropped 4 bases and J dropped 6; count of bases not matched to a gene: 9. The CDR3 loop is CASSSSSGGSSEQYF. CDR3 coding DNA: TGTGCCAGCAGTTCATCTAGCGGGGGCAGCTCCGAGCAGTACTTC.

The chain employs TRBV27 and TRBJ2-5; TRBD2 matches at 11 bases. This CDR3 has 16 amino acids. Germline CDR1 and CDR2: MNHEY and SMNVEV (reference sequence). The ends lost 2 bases at V and 2 bases at J; junction bases unmatched: 4. CDR3 sequence (DNA): TGTGCCAGCAGTTTACTTAGCGGGAGGGTGCAAGAGACCCAGTACTTC. It yields the protein CASSLLSGRVQETQYF.

The chain couples TRBV6-5 to TRBJ1-2; no clear D. Trimming pared 10 bases from V and 5 bases from J, leaving 11 bases between. The germline V gene has CDR1 MNHEY and CDR2 SVGAGI. This CDR3 is built from 11 residues. The CDR3 DNA is TGTGCCACCTTACAGCATTATGGCTACACCTTC. This encodes CATLQHYGYTF.

This clone was observed a single time. The J gene is TRBJ1-3, the V gene TRBV13; the match to TRBD1 covers 11 bases. The CDR3 is 17 residues long. Germline CDR1 reads PRHDT; CDR2 reads FYEKMQ (reference sequence). The V gene end was trimmed by 1 base and the J gene end by 7 bases; junction bases not matched to a gene: 9. CDR3 protein: CASSLAGTGGNTNTIYF. The CDR3 DNA follows: TGTGCCAGCAGCTTAGCCGGGACAGGGGGAAATACGAACACCATATATTTT.

The V gene is TRBV3-1 (or the pseudogene TRBV3-2), the J gene TRBJ2-7; D might be TRBD2 (6 bases). The CDR3 totals 13 residues. Trimming cost V 3 bases and J 3 bases, with 9 bases left between them. Looked up from germline, CDR1 is LGHDT and CDR2 is YNNKEL (reference sequence). The CDR3: CASSQIGGYEQYF. The CDR3 nucleotides are TGTGCCAGCAGCCAGATCGGGGGCTACGAGCAGTACTTC.

The genes are TRBV27 and TRBJ2-1; 7 bases align to TRBD2. Trimming took 1 base from V and 0 from J; bases not matched to a gene: 3. CDR3 length equals 16 residues. Germline V lookup: CDR1 MNHEY, CDR2 SMNVEV (reference sequence). The CDR3 DNA reads as TGTGCCAGCAGTTTATGGTCTAGCGGCTCCTACAATGAGCAGTTCTTC. Protein: CASSLWSSGSYNEQFF.

The genes are TRBV7-3 and TRBJ1-1, with TRBD1 matching over 9 bases. Germline V gene sequence: CDR1 SGHTA, CDR2 FQGTGA. The CDR3 sequence is 13 residues long. The J segment lost 8 bases and the V segment lost 3 bases, leaving 4 bases of the junction unmatched. The CDR3 bases are TGTGCCAGCAGCTTTAGGACAGGGGCGGAAGCTTTCTTT. Amino acid sequence: CASSFRTGAEAFF.

The chain links TRBV19 to TRBJ2-3, with 8 bases matching TRBD2. V was clipped by 5 bases and J by 3 bases; unmatched bases: 7. There are 15 residues in the CDR3. Germline CDR1 is LNHDA and CDR2 is SQIVND (reference sequence). The CDR3 spells CASSVTSGPTDTQYF. Here the CDR3 DNA reads TGTGCCAGTAGTGTTACTAGCGGCCCTACAGATACGCAGTATTTT.

V and J are TRBV14 and TRBJ2-1; no firm D call. Deletions cut 2 bases from V and 6 bases from J, with 23 bases between. Germline assignment: CDR1 SGHDN and CDR2 FVKESK. The CDR3 contains 18 residues. CDR3 residues: CASSQHTLTVTEANEQFF. For the CDR3, the DNA is TGTGCCAGCAGCCAACATACCCTTACCGTCACTGAGGCCAATGAGCAGTTCTTC.

The chain employs TRBV19 and TRBJ2-7; D remains unclear. This CDR3 spans 12 amino acids. The V end was cut by 1 base, the J end by 6 bases, with 7 bases between. The germline CDR1 and CDR2 sequences are LNHDA and SQIVND (reference sequence). CDR3: CASSIVRGEQYF. The DNA of the CDR3 is TGTGCCAGTAGTATAGTTCGTGGCGAGCAGTACTTC.

This rearrangement joins TRBV19 to TRBJ1-4; D call uncertain. The length of the CDR3 is 18 residues. V was clipped by 6 bases and J by 0 bases, with 20 bases between them. Germline values: CDR1 LNHDA, CDR2 SQIVND (reference sequence). CDR3 sequence (DNA): TGTGCCAGTAGCTTGGACCTCCTCGGCGGCGCAACTAATGAAAAACTGTTTTTT. Amino acid sequence: CASSLDLLGGATNEKLFF.

The V call is TRBV28, the J call TRBJ2-5; TRBD1 is a possible D gene (5 bases). CDR3 length: 11 residues. CDR1 is MDHEN and CDR2 is SYDVKM in the germline V gene. The CDR3 DNA reads as TGTGCAGTTGGGGCGAGGGAGACCCAGTACTTC. This sequence encodes CAVGARETQYF.

In its sample, this clone was seen once. The V gene is TRBV11-1, the J gene TRBJ2-5; possibly TRBD2 for D (5 bases). CDR3 size: 15 residues. Germline CDR1 and CDR2: SGHAT and FQDESV (reference sequence). V was clipped by 5 bases and J by 1 base, with 14 bases between them. This CDR3 reads CASSRTMTIQETQYF. The CDR3 coding sequence is TGTGCCAGCAGCCGCACGATGACTATCCAAGAGACCCAGTACTTC.